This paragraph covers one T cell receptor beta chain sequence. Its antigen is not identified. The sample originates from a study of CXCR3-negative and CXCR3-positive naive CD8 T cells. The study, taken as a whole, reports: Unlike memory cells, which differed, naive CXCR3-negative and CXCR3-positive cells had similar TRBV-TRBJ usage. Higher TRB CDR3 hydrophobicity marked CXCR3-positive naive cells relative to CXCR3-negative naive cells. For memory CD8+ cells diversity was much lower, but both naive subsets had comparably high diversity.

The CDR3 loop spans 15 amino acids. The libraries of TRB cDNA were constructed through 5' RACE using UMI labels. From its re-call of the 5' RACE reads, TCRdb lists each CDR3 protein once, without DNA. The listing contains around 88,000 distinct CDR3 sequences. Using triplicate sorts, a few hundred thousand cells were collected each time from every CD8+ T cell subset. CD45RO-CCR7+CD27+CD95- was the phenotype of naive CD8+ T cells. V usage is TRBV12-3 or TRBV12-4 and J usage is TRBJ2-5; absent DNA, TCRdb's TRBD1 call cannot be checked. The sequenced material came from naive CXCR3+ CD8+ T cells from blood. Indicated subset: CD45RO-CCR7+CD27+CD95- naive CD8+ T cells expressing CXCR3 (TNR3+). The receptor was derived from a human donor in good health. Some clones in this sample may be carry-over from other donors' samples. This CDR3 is CASSSGQGWRETQYF.